This TCR beta chain was sequenced in a study of coeliac disease. Produced via immunoSEQ multiplex PCR; TCRdb's table is partial and in-frame only. The sample lists under 8,500 clones, around 61% seen once, with about 7% in the top ten. The trim removed 3 bases at V and 7 bases at J, leaving 15 bases unmatched. Germline V CDR1 and CDR2: SGHVS, FQNEAQ. The CDR3 totals 16 residues. One frozen approximately 500,000-cell aliquot per fraction was sequenced. Material for sequencing was lamina propria lymphocytes from the gut. The TCR comes from a man in his fifties with active celiac disease. J is TRBJ2-7 and V is TRBV7-8, with 7 bases that match TRBD1. In DNA form, the CDR3 reads TGTGCCAGCAGCTTTCAACCTGGACAGGCGTCGGGAGAGCAGTACTTC. Translating gives CASSFQPGQASGEQYF.